The clone carrying this T cell receptor beta chain was seen just once. The antigen is not known. The sample belongs to a study of OX40 agonist ivuxolimab in advanced cancers. Study information: Among those enrolled, mean age was 60 years (range roughly 20 to 85) and about 79% were male.

General study findings and limits: CD4+ and CD8+ T cells in blood underwent clonal expansion by week 6 at 0.1 to 3.0 mg/kg. Among T cells, CD8+ cells averaged more expanded clones than CD4+ cells.

This CDR3 region has 13 residues. Germline values: CDR1 SGDLS, CDR2 YYNGEE. V was clipped by 0 bases and J by 5 bases, with 8 bases between them. Assay used: immunoSEQ multiplex PCR; TCRdb lists only in-frame clones, some missing. In the table there are 60,000 or so clones, just under 90% of which are singletons. Source: CD4+ or CD8+ T cells sorted from blood, taken in a trial of the OX40 agonist ivuxolimab. This clonotype was obtained from an adult with an advanced solid tumor such as melanoma, head and neck, liver or kidney cancer. This chain joins TRBV9 and TRBJ2-5; a weak D match, TRBD2 (5 bases). The CDR3 DNA is TGTGCCAGCAGCGTAGGCGGGTCGGAGACCCAGTACTTC. Amino acid sequence: CASSVGGSETQYF.